This T cell receptor beta chain was recovered during a study of blood T cell repertoires in COVID-19. Study details: Some COVID-19 samples were acute and others convalescent; all came from the United States, Italy and Spain. PBMCs, B-cell-depleted T cells, or T cells were the source of the cDNA or gDNA that made up the material.

V was cut by 3 bases and J by 2 bases, with 5 bases left in between. Germline V lookup: CDR1 SGHKS, CDR2 YYEKEE (reference sequence). The CDR3 consists of 13 residues. Per the original data handling: Amplification of reference gene primers provided the estimated nucleated cell counts. Here immunoSEQ multiplex PCR was the method, and the copy in TCRdb shows in-frame clones only, minus some. The V and J calls and clone size were taken over from that table, and D and trimming were inferred from the DNA. The sample has 150,000 to 200,000 clones; 65% to 85% are singletons. V gene TRBV5-5 combines with J gene TRBJ1-4; no clear D. Specimen: peripheral blood. The sequence was obtained from a woman in her 30s with acute or convalescent COVID-19. CDR3 protein: CASSSVTNEKLFF. The DNA of the CDR3 is TGTGCCAGCAGCTCGGTGACTAATGAAAAACTGTTTTTT.